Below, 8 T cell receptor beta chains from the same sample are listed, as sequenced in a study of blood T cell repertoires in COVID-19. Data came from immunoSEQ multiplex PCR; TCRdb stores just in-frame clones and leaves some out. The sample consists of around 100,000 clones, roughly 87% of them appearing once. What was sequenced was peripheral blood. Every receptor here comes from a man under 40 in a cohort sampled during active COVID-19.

The CDR3 region is CASSASLMSEAFF. CDR3 nucleotide sequence: TGTGCCAGCAGTGCTTCCCTGATGAGTGAAGCTTTCTTT. The chain is built from TRBV2 and TRBJ1-1; D uncertain. V gave up 4 bases and J gave up 7 bases, with 13 bases separating them. Germline-derived CDR1 and CDR2 are SNHLY and FYNNEI. The CDR3 consists of 13 residues.

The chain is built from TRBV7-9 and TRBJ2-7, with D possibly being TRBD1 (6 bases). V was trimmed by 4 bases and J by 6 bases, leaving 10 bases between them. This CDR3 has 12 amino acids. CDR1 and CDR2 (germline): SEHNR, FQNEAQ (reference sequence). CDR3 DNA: TGTGCCAGCAGCTACCAAGGGGGCGAGCAGTACTTC. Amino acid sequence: CASSYQGGEQYF.

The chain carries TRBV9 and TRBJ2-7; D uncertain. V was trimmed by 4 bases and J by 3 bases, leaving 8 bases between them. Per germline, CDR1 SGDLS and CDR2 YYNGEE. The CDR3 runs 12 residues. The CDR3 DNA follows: TGTGCCAGCAGCACTCACGGCTACGAGCAGTACTTC. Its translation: CASSTHGYEQYF.

The DNA for the CDR3 is TGTGCCAGCAGTGGACAGGGGGCGCGTGGCTACACCTTC. This gives the protein CASSGQGARGYTF. V usage is TRBV9 and J usage is TRBJ1-2; 11 nucleotides agree with TRBD1. The junction had 4 bases not matched to a gene; V was cut back by 5 bases and J by 7 bases. This CDR3 is 13 amino acids long. Germline V CDR1 and CDR2: SGDLS, YYNGEE.

The CDR3 protein is CASTTGFGSPLHF. CDR3 coding DNA: TGTGCCAGCACCACAGGTTTCGGTTCACCCCTCCACTTT. V and J are TRBV6-5 and TRBJ1-6; D perhaps matches TRBD1 (5 bases). The germline V and J ends were trimmed by 7 bases and 9 bases, with 13 bases remaining between them. The CDR3 spans 13 residues. CDR1 MNHEY and CDR2 SVGAGI come from the germline V gene.

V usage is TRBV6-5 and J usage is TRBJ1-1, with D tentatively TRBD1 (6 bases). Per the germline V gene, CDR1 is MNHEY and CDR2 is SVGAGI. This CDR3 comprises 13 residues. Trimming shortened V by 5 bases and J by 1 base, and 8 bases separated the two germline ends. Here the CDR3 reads CASSTGRNTEAFF. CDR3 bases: TGTGCCAGCAGTACAGGGAGGAACACTGAAGCTTTCTTT.

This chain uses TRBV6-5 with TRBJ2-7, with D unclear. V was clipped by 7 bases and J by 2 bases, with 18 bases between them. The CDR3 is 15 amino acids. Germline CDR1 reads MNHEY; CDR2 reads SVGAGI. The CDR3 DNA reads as TGTGCCAGCACCCCCAAGAGAGAAGCAACCTACGAGCAGTACTTC. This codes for CASTPKREATYEQYF.

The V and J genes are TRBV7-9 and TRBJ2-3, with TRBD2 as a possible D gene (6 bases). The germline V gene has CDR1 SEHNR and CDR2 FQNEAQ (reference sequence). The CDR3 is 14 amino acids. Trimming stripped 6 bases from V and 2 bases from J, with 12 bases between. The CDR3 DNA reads TGTGCCAGCAGGTTGGGACTTCCCACAGATACGCAGTATTTT. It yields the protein CASRLGLPTDTQYF.